Detailed here is one TCR beta chain. The data belong to a study of blood T cell repertoires in COVID-19. Profiled with immunoSEQ multiplex PCR; TCRdb holds only in-frame clones, not every one. This table has 300,000 to 350,000 clones, 89% appearing once. Material for sequencing was peripheral blood. The source is a woman aged 55-69 years with COVID-19, enrolled during active disease.

In DNA, the CDR3 is TGTGCCAGCAGCACTCCTGGTCCGGGACTCACTCTGGAGACCCAGTACTTC. It encodes CASSTPGPGLTLETQYF. V gene TRBV14 combines with J gene TRBJ2-5, with D possibly matching TRBD2 (6 bases). CDR3 length: 17 amino acids. The germline V gene encodes CDR1 SGHDN and CDR2 FVKESK. V was pared by 5 bases and J by 5 bases, with 24 bases between.